This TCR beta chain was sequenced during a study of blood T cells in healthy people across ages. Together with a sample-barcoded 5' primer, a J-beta primer mix was included in a second PCR lasting roughly 6 to 12 cycles. The template-switch adaptor, which had 12 random nucleotides, put a tag on each cDNA molecule. TCRdb ran MiXCR on the 5' RACE reads and lists one entry per CDR3 protein. The sample records over 1,500,000 distinct CDR3 sequences, 35% to 50% being singletons. Overall study findings and caveats: Naive CD4+ cells and diversity were both higher in long-lived donors than in aged donors. A roughly linear fall in TCR beta diversity per million T cells was seen with increasing age.

J lost 4 bases, V lost 6 bases, and 9 bases had no gene match. The germline gives CDR1 MDHEN, CDR2 SYDVKM. CDR3 length: 15 residues. On this clonotype: The antigen is unknown.

The chain employs TRBV28 and TRBJ1-1, with TRBD1 matching 9 bases. Sequences were obtained from blood. The receptor was isolated from a human donor in good health. The CDR3 region has the DNA TGTGCCAGCAGGACTCCCGGGACAGGGCGCACTGAAGCTTTCTTT. Amino acids: CASRTPGTGRTEAFF.